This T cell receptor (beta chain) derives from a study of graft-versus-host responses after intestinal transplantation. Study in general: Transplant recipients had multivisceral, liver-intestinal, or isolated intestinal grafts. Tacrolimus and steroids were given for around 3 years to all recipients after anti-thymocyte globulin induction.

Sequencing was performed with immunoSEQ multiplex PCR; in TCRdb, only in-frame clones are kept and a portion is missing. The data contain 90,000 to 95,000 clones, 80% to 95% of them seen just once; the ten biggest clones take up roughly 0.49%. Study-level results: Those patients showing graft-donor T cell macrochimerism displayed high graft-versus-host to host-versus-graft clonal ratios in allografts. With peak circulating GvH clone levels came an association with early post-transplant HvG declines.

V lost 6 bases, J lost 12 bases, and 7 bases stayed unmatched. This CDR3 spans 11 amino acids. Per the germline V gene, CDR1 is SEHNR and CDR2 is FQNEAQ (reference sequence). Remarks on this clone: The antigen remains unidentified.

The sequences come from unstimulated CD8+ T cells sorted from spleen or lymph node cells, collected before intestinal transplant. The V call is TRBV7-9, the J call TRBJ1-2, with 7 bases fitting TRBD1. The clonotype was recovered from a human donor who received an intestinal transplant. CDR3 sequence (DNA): TGTGCCAGCAGTCGGACAGGCCCCCACACCTTC. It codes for CASSRTGPHTF.